A selection of T cell receptor beta chains follows, all from one sample in a study of blood T cell repertoires in COVID-19. Clones were read by immunoSEQ multiplex PCR, and TCRdb kept only the in-frame ones, dropping some. This table has some 380,000 clones, around 89% appearing once. Sequencing input: peripheral blood. The source of these receptors is a man younger than 35 with active or convalescent COVID-19. The CDR3 runs from the conserved cysteine through the conserved F or W. A D gene is named only where the DNA matches it firmly. Clone size is shown for a subset of rows, as once, few, many or a class of expanded clone.

V,J,D,size,DNA,CDR3
TRBV27,TRBJ2-7,.,.,TGTGCCAGCACCAGTTTTGGGGGCAGGGCCGCCTACGAGCAGTACTTC,CASTSFGGRAAYEQYF
TRBV15,TRBJ1-3,.,.,TGTGCCACCAGCAGAGAGGGCGGGAGGACTGGAAACACCATATATTTT,CATSREGGRTGNTIYF
TRBV11-2,TRBJ2-3,.,.,TGTGCCACCTGGGGAGGCACAGATACGCAGTATTTT,CATWGGTDTQYF
TRBV28,TRBJ1-4,TRBD1,.,TGTGCCAGCAGTACTACCGGGACAGAGAATGAAAAACTGTTTTTT,CASSTTGTENEKLFF
TRBV6-5,TRBJ1-5,.,.,TGTGCCAGCAACTATCAGCCCCAGCATTTT,CASNYQPQHF
TRBV9,TRBJ2-3,.,.,TGTGCCAGCAGCGTAGTGGCAGGGGGCACAGATACGCAGTATTTT,CASSVVAGGTDTQYF
TRBV2,TRBJ1-5,TRBD1,.,TGTGCCAGCAGGCCGGGGACAGCAAATTTTAATCAGCCCCAGCATTTT,CASRPGTANFNQPQHF
TRBV21-1,TRBJ1-5,.,.,TGTGCCAGCAGCAAAGAAGAGGGCGCCACCCGCAATCAGCCCCAGCATTTT,CASSKEEGATRNQPQHF
TRBV9,TRBJ1-6,.,.,TGTGCCAGCAGCGGAAGGGGTGCAAATTCACCCCTCCACTTT,CASSGRGANSPLHF
TRBV4-3,TRBJ1-6,TRBD1,.,TGCGCCAGCAGCCTTAACAGGGGCCTCTCCTATAATTCACCCCTCCACTTT,CASSLNRGLSYNSPLHF
TRBV10-1,TRBJ2-1,TRBD2,.,TGCGCCAGCACCGGACTAGCGGCCTTCTTTAATGAGCAGTTCTTC,CASTGLAAFFNEQFF
TRBV28,TRBJ1-1,.,.,TGTGCCAGCAGTTTAACAGCCGGGATGAACACTGAAGCTTTCTTT,CASSLTAGMNTEAFF
TRBV5-5,TRBJ2-1,.,.,TGTGCCAGCAGTTCCCCTCCCCTTGGACGGGGCAATGAGCAGTTCTTC,CASSSPPLGRGNEQFF
TRBV9,TRBJ2-7,.,.,TGTGCCAGCAGCGCAGGCGAGTCCTCAACCTACGAGCAGTACTTC,CASSAGESSTYEQYF
TRBV7-2,TRBJ1-1,.,once,TGTGCCAGCAGCTTAAGAGCCCGGGAGGGTTACACTGAAGCTTTCTTT,CASSLRAREGYTEAFF
TRBV5-1,TRBJ1-1,TRBD1,.,TGCGCCAGCAGCGTGACAGGGGTGGGCACTGAAGCTTTCTTT,CASSVTGVGTEAFF
TRBV11-1,TRBJ1-2,.,.,TGTGCCAGCAGCGCGAGTAACTATGGCTACACCTTC,CASSASNYGYTF
TRBV10-3,TRBJ2-7,.,.,TGTGCCATCAGGGAGGGAGAATACGAGCAGTACTTC,CAIREGEYEQYF
TRBV24-1,TRBJ2-2,.,.,TGTGCCACCAGCCGCCGGGACTCCGAGAACACCGGGGAGCTGTTTTTT,CATSRRDSENTGELFF
TRBV9,TRBJ2-1,TRBD2,.,TGTGCCAGCAGCGTAGAAGCGGGAGGGAGCTCCTACAATGAGCAGTTCTTC,CASSVEAGGSSYNEQFF
TRBV7-2,TRBJ2-5,TRBD2,.,TGTGCCAGCAGCTTAAGCGGGAGATGGGAGACCCAGTACTTC,CASSLSGRWETQYF
TRBV5-1,TRBJ2-1,.,.,TGCGCCAGCAGCCTACAGGGCAATGAGCAGTTCTTC,CASSLQGNEQFF
TRBV29-1,TRBJ1-3,.,.,TGCAGCGTTGAATGCCCCAGAAACGTCTCTGGAAACACCATATATTTT,CSVECPRNVSGNTIYF
TRBV4-1,TRBJ1-5,.,once,TGCGCCAGCAGCCAAACCCACAGGCAGCCCCAGCATTTT,CASSQTHRQPQHF
TRBV7-2,TRBJ2-1,TRBD2,once,TGTGCCAGCACTCAAGACGGGGGGACTTCCTACAATGAGCAGTTCTTC,CASTQDGGTSYNEQFF
TRBV29-1,TRBJ2-5,.,.,TGCAGCGTTGACTTTAGCAGCCAAGAGACCCAGTACTTC,CSVDFSSQETQYF
TRBV6-5,TRBJ2-1,.,.,TGTGCCAGCATGGGCCAGCTGATATACAATGAGCAGTTCTTC,CASMGQLIYNEQFF
TRBV6-5,TRBJ1-1,.,.,TGTGCCACTTCCAGAGGTAAGGGGTATGAAGCTTTCTTT,CATSRGKGYEAFF
TRBV5-4,TRBJ2-3,TRBD1,.,TGTGCCAGCAGCTTACAGGGGGTAGATACGCAGTATTTT,CASSLQGVDTQYF
TRBV24-1,TRBJ1-1,.,.,TGTGCCACCAGCGACGGAGCGGTGTCTGAAGCTTTCTTT,CATSDGAVSEAFF
TRBV27,TRBJ1-5,.,.,TGTGCCAGCAGCCCGTCCACTAATCAGCCCCAGCATTTT,CASSPSTNQPQHF
TRBV24-1,TRBJ1-5,TRBD1,.,TGTGCCACCAGTGGCGCCGGGACAGGGCTTAACAATCAGCCCCAGCATTTT,CATSGAGTGLNNQPQHF
TRBV14,TRBJ2-1,TRBD2,.,TGTGCCAGCAGCCAAGATACCGGGACTAGCGGGAGTTACAATGAGCAGTTCTTC,CASSQDTGTSGSYNEQFF
TRBV4-1,TRBJ2-7,TRBD1,.,TGCGCCAGCAGCAGGGACAGTAAGGACGAGCAGTACTTC,CASSRDSKDEQYF
TRBV27,TRBJ1-2,.,.,TGTGCCAGCAGTCAATTCCGGGACACGGGTTATGGCTACACCTTC,CASSQFRDTGYGYTF
TRBV7-2,TRBJ1-5,.,.,TGTGCCAGCAGCTTTGGACTCCGTAGCAATCAGCCCCAGCATTTT,CASSFGLRSNQPQHF
TRBV7-9,TRBJ1-2,.,.,TGTGCCAGCAGCTCTGGGAGGGAGTTATGGTATGGCTACACCTTC,CASSSGRELWYGYTF
TRBV24-1,TRBJ2-1,.,few,TGTGCCACCAGTGAACGGGAAGTCCCGTACAATGAGCAGTTCTTC,CATSEREVPYNEQFF
TRBV7-6,TRBJ2-7,.,.,TGTGCCAGCAGCTTAGCGGAGGGCCGCGGGTACGAGCAGTACTTC,CASSLAEGRGYEQYF
TRBV6-2/TRBV6-3,TRBJ2-1,TRBD2,.,TGTGCCAGCAGTGGGACTAGCGGGAGGCCCGCCTACAATGAGCAGTTCTTC,CASSGTSGRPAYNEQFF
TRBV7-9,TRBJ1-5,TRBD1,.,TGTGCCAGCAGCAAGACAGGGGATAGCAATCAGCCCCAGCATTTT,CASSKTGDSNQPQHF
TRBV6-1,TRBJ2-7,.,.,TGTGCCAGCAGTGAATGGGGACTGAAATCATACGAGCAGTACTTC,CASSEWGLKSYEQYF
TRBV6-6,TRBJ2-2,.,once,TGTGCCAGCAGCCGGGGGGCTGGGACCGGGGAGCTGTTTTTT,CASSRGAGTGELFF
TRBV6-5,TRBJ2-3,.,.,TGTGCCAGCAGTTACAATAAGCCCACAGATACGCAGTATTTT,CASSYNKPTDTQYF
TRBV6-5,TRBJ1-1,.,.,TGTGCCAGCAGTTACTCGAGGCTCACAACGCACACTGAAGCTTTCTTT,CASSYSRLTTHTEAFF